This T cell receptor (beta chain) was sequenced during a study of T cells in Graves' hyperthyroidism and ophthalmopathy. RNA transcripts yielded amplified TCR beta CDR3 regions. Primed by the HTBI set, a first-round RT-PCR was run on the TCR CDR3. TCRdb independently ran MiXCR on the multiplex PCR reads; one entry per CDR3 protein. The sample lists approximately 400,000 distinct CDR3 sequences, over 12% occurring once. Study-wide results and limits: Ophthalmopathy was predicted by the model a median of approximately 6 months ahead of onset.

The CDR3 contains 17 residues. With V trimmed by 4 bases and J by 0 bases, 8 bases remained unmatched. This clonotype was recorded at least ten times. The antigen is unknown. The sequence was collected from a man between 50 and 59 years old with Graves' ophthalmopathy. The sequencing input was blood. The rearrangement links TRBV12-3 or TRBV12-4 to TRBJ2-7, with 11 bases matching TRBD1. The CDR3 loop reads CASSWDGTGGISYEQYF. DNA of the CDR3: TGTGCCAGCAGTTGGGACGGGACAGGGGGGATCTCCTACGAGCAGTACTTC.